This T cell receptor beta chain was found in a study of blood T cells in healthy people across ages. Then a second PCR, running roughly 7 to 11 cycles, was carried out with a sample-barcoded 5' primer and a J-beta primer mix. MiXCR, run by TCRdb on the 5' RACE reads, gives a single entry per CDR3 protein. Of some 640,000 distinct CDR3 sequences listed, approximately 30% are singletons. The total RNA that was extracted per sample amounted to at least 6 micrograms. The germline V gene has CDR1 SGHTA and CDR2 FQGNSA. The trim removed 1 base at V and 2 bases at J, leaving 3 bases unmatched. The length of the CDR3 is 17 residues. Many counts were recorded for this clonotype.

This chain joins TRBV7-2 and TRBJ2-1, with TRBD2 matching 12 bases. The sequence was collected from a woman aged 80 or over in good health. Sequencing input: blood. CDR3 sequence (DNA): TGTGCCAGCAGCTTAGAGGCTAGCGGGGGGGCCTACAATGAGCAGTTCTTC. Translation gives CASSLEASGGAYNEQFF.